The clone carrying this T cell receptor beta chain was recorded a few times. Antigen specificity is unknown. With 2 bases removed from V and 7 bases from J, the gap between germline ends came to 13 bases. Germline values: CDR1 SGHKS, CDR2 YYEKEE (reference sequence). The CDR3 sequence is 13 residues long. This entry is derived from a study of T cell repertoires in cytomegalovirus infection. Background on the study: TCR beta signatures that were public indicated CMV infection and matching HLA type.

TCRdb fed the reads into MiXCR, producing one record per CDR3 protein. The sample yields fewer than 300,000 distinct CDR3 sequences, about 25% seen once. Study observations and caveats: The cumulative frequency of public TCR beta families identified carriers of CMV plus the relevant HLA.

The genes are TRBV5-5 and TRBJ2-7, with D possibly matching TRBD1 (6 bases). This receptor was taken from a human donor in good health (CMV status not recorded). Some clones in this sample may be carry-over from other donors' samples. Sequencing used PBMCs. The CDR3 nucleotides are TGTGCCAGCAGCTTTACAGGGTTGAGGGAGCAGTACTTC. This gives the protein CASSFTGLREQYF.